Below, 15 T cell receptor beta chains from the same sample are listed, as sequenced in a study of cytomegalovirus exposure and HLA in healthy donors. PCR amplification relied on 60 Vbeta primers (plus 13 Jbeta primers). The method was immunoSEQ multiplex PCR; TCRdb's version includes in-frame clones alone and lacks a portion of them. The sample records 140,000 to 150,000 clones, over 60% being singletons. Sequences were obtained from PBMCs. These receptors came from a man in his forties in good health and CMV-seronegative.

This clone has only one observation. The CDR3 DNA sequence: TGTGCCAGCAGCTTGCGCAGGTTAACTAGCACAGATACGCAGTATTTT. It yields the protein CASSLRRLTSTDTQYF. The chain couples TRBV11-2 to TRBJ2-3; D gene uncertain. Germline CDR1 reads SGHAT; CDR2 reads FQNNGV. This CDR3 has 16 residues. V dropped 3 bases and J dropped 0 bases, with 13 bases sitting between them.

The chain is built from TRBV5-1 and TRBJ1-2; D might be TRBD1 (5 bases). Germline V gene sequence: CDR1 SGHRS, CDR2 YFSETQ. The CDR3 consists of 16 residues. The V gene lost 0 bases and the J gene lost 6 bases, with 18 bases spanning the gap. CDR3 sequence: CASSLDGGPPIDGYTF. CDR3 sequence (DNA): TGCGCCAGCAGCTTGGACGGGGGACCCCCCATCGATGGCTACACCTTC.

The table lists this clone with a few counts. This chain connects TRBV6-5 to TRBJ1-1; D not certain. From germline, CDR1 is MNHEY and CDR2 SVGAGI. The CDR3 spans 14 residues. Trimming left V 6 bases short and J 2 bases short, with 13 bases between. The CDR3 is CASRDGGSNTEAFF. The CDR3 bases are TGTGCCAGCAGGGACGGAGGAAGTAACACTGAAGCTTTCTTT.

As concerns this clone: The sample has other DNA sequences that encode this CDR3 too. The rearrangement joins TRBV6-5 to TRBJ1-2, with a tentative D call TRBD1 (6 bases). CDR1 and CDR2 from the germline V gene are MNHEY and SVGAGI. The length of the CDR3 is 13 residues. V lost 0 bases, J lost 8 bases, and 10 bases lay in between. In DNA form, the CDR3 reads TGTGCCAGCAGTTACTCCACAGGGAGAGGCTACACCTTC. Its translation is CASSYSTGRGYTF.

The chain is built from TRBV5-6 and TRBJ2-5, with 8 bases fitting TRBD2. CDR1 is SGHDT and CDR2 is YYEEEE in the germline V gene. The V gene end was trimmed by 4 bases and the J gene end by 5 bases; junction bases not matched to a gene: 10. This CDR3 has 15 residues. The CDR3 loop reads CASSQPRGGTETQYF. CDR3 in DNA: TGTGCCAGCAGCCAACCCCGGGGGGGGACGGAGACCCAGTACTTC.

The chain couples TRBV21-1 to TRBJ2-5; the DNA was not compared with TRBD2, the D call given in the table. TRBV21-1 is recorded as a pseudogene. The CDR3 runs to 18 residues. The CDR3 DNA follows: TGTGCCAGCAGCAAAAGAGGGGAGCGGGCAGGGCCTAGGGAGACCCAGTACTTC. It is translated as CASSKRGERAGPRETQYF.

The gene calls are TRBV4-1 and TRBJ1-6; D uncertain. This CDR3 has 14 residues. Germline V lookup: CDR1 MGHRA, CDR2 YSYEKL. Trimming removed 2 bases from V and 8 bases from J, with 10 bases in between. The CDR3 reads CASSQLLRDSPLHF. DNA for the CDR3: TGCGCCAGCAGCCAACTTCTGAGGGATTCACCCCTCCACTTT.

The gene calls are TRBV28 and TRBJ2-7, with TRBD2 matching 7 bases. Germline trimming cut 8 bases from V and 0 bases from J; bases unmatched to any gene: 16. This CDR3 has 17 residues. Germline CDR1 and CDR2: MDHEN and SYDVKM. CDR3 sequence reads: CASHGRGVLQSSYEQYF. CDR3 nucleotides: TGTGCCAGCCATGGCCGGGGGGTACTCCAAAGCTCCTACGAGCAGTACTTC.

This clone has just one count. The rearrangement links TRBV5-1 to TRBJ2-1; the D is unclear. CDR1 is SGHRS and CDR2 is YFSETQ in the germline V gene. The CDR3 runs to 13 residues. Trimming cost V 0 bases and J 8 bases, with 9 bases left between them. The CDR3 is CASSLADTYEQFF. The CDR3 DNA is TGCGCCAGCAGCTTGGCAGATACCTATGAGCAGTTCTTC.

This clone appeared a single time. The genes are TRBV30 and TRBJ1-5, with D hard to call. Trimming pared 3 bases from V and 4 bases from J, leaving 13 bases between. Germline lookup yields CDR1 GTSNPN and CDR2 SVGIG (reference sequence). The CDR3 is 14 amino acids. The CDR3 DNA is TGTGCCTGGAGAGGAGGGCAGCAAAATCAGCCCCAGCATTTT. This gives the protein CAWRGGQQNQPQHF.

The J gene is TRBJ2-7, the V gene TRBV5-6, with D tentatively TRBD1 or TRBD2 (9 bases each). This CDR3 contains 16 residues. Germline V gene lookup returns CDR1 SGHDT and CDR2 YYEEEE. Trimming took off 3 bases at V and 5 bases at J, with 21 bases between the two ends. CDR3 residues: CASSWGQGAGGHEQYF. Written as DNA, the CDR3 is TGTGCCAGCAGCTGGGGACAGGGAGCGGGAGGACACGAGCAGTACTTC. Together with reference TRBV5-6 and TRBJ2-7, the CDR3 gives the full variable domain: DAGVTQSPTHLIKTRGQQVTLRCSPKSGHDTVSWYQQALGQGPQFIFQYYEEEERQRGNFPDRFSGHQFPNYSSELNVNALLLGDSALYLCASSWGQGAGGHEQYFGPGTRLTVT.

The chain joins TRBV7-9 to TRBJ2-7; D call uncertain. CDR1 SEHNR and CDR2 FQNEAQ come from the germline V gene (reference sequence). CDR3 size: 12 residues. V lost 4 bases and J 2 bases, leaving 6 bases between the germline ends. The CDR3 protein is CASSWQAYEQYF. CDR3 sequence (DNA): TGTGCCAGCAGCTGGCAGGCCTACGAGCAGTACTTC.

The chain couples TRBV9 to TRBJ1-1, with D unresolved. The V gene's germline CDR1 is SGDLS and CDR2 YYNGEE. The CDR3 contains 14 residues. V was pared by 0 bases and J by 2 bases, with 8 bases between. This CDR3 reads CASSVVSGNTEAFF. Here the CDR3 DNA reads TGTGCCAGCAGCGTAGTAAGCGGAAACACTGAAGCTTTCTTT.

This chain connects TRBV2 to TRBJ1-2, with unresolved D. V lost 7 bases and J lost 2, with 5 bases in between. CDR3 length equals 11 residues. The germline gives CDR1 SNHLY, CDR2 FYNNEI. CDR3 sequence reads: CASISNYGYTF. CDR3 bases: TGTGCCAGCATTTCGAACTATGGCTACACCTTC.

The chain carries TRBV5-1 and TRBJ1-6; TRBD1 is a possible D gene (6 bases). Germline V gives CDR1 SGHRS, CDR2 YFSETQ. The ends were cut back, 5 bases at V and 7 bases at J, with 13 bases in the middle. CDR3 size: 14 residues. The CDR3 DNA reads as TGCGCCAGCAGTGGGGGCAGGGTCAATTCACCCCTCCACTTT. Its translation: CASSGGRVNSPLHF.